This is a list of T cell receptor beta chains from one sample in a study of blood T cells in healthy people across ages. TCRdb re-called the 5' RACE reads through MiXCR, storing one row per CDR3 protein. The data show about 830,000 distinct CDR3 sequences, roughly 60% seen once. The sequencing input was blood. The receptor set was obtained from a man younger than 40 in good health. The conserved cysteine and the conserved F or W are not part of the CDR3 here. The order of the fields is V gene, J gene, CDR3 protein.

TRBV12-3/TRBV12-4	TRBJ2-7	ASSVQGREQY
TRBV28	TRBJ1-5	ASNSGLGQPQH
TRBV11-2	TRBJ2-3	AGRRSGGSTDTQY
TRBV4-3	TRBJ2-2	ASSQDRISGELF
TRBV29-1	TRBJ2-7	RERPLGLAARSSYEQY
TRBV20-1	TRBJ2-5	SARDNHGLAWETQY
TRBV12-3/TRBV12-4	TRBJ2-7	ASSRQGPAQY
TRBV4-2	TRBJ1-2	ASSQEPGGAGYT
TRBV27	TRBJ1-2	ASSRGSFYGYT
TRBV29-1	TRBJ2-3	SVDRGGADTQY
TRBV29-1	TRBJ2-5	SVASGGKETQY
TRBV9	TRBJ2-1	ASSVAEAGGPYNEQF
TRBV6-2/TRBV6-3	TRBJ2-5	ASSSAGGEETQY
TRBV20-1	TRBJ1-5	SAPLGARNQPQH
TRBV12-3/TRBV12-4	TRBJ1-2	ASSLEGLGYT
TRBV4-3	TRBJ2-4	ASSQDWRPTGEQY
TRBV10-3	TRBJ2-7	AISESINTRYEQY
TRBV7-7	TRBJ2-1	ASSPGLAGYNEQF
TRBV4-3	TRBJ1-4	ASSQDRDRGRLLEKLF
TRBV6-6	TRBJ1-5	ASNGGDGQPQH
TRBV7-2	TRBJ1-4	ASSRTATNEKLF
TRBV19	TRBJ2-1	ACRAGGSYNGQF
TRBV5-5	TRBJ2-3	ASSLTGLATSTDTQY
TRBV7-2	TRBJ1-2	ASSDLFQGYGYT
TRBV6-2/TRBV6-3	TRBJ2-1	ASSYSWDRVNNEQF
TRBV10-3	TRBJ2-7	AISDRAGPYEQY
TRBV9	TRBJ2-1	ASSDSGGVYNEQF
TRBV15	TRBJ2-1	ATSRAHSRTYNEQF
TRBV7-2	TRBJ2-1	ASSYEGQASGGQF
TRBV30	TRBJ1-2	AWSPIRGNYGYT
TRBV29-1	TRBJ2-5	SGTGWETQY
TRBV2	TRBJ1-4	ASRAWGEKLF
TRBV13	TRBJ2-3	ASSGKLENNVQGITDTQY
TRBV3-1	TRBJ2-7	ASSPAGTLYEQY
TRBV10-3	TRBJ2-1	AIRESGGAGRETQF